The present TCR beta chain was sequenced within a study of long-term antiretroviral therapy in people with HIV. Comment on this clone: Its antigen is not known.

At survey level, the immunoSEQ assay was run in its v3.0 version. Data came from immunoSEQ multiplex PCR; TCRdb stores just in-frame clones and leaves some out. In the table there are over 15,000 clones, over 75% of which are singletons. Overall study findings and caveats: Blood dates from about 2004 to 2018, possibly under older ART regimens. CDR3 lengths in HIV samples spanned a narrower range than controls.

The germline V gene has CDR1 GTSNPN and CDR2 SVGIG (reference sequence). CDR3 length equals 11 residues. The germline V and J ends were trimmed by 4 bases and 2 bases, with 6 bases remaining between them. The specimen comprised unsorted PBMCs, sampled roughly 2.1 years before starting antiretroviral therapy. The sequence was collected from a young man with HIV. The V gene is TRBV30, the J gene TRBJ2-7, with a weak D call TRBD1 (5 bases). Written as DNA, the CDR3 is TGTGCCTGGAAAGGGGCCTACGAGCAGTACTTC. Its protein is CAWKGAYEQYF.